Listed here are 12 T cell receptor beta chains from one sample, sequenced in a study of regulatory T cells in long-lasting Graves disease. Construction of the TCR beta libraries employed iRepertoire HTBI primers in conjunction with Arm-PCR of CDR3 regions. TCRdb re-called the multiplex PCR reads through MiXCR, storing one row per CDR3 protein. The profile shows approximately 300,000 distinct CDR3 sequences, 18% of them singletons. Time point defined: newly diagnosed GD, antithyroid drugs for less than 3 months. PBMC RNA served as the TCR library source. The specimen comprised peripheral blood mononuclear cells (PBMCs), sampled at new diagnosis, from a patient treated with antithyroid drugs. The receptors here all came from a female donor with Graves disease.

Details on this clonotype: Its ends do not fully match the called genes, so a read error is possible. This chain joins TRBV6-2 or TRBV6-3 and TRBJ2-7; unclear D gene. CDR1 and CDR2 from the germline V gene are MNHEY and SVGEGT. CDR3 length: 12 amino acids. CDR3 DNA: TGTGCCTGCAGTTACGTGGCCTACGAGCAGTACTTC. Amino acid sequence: CACSYVAYEQYF.

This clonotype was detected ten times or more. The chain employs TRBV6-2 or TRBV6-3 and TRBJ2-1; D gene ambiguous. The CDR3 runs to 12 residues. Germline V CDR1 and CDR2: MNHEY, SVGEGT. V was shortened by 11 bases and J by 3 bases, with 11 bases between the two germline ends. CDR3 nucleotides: TGTGCCGGAAACTTGGACTACAATGAGCAGTTCTTC. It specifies CAGNLDYNEQFF.

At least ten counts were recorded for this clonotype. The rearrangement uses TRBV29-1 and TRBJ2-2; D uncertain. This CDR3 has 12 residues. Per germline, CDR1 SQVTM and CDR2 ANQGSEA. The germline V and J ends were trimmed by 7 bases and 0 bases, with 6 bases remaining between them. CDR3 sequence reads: CSASANTGELFF. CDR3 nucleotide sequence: TGCAGCGCTTCGGCGAACACCGGGGAGCTGTTTTTT.

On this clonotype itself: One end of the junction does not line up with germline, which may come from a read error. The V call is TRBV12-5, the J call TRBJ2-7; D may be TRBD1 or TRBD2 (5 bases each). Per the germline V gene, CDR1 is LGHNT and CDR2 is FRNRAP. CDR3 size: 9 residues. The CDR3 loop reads CASGTPGHF. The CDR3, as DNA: TGTGCTAGTGGGACTCCGGGGCACTTC.

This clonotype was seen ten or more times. The CDR3, as DNA: TGCAGTGCTCCCGGACCGGGACAGGGAATTTATGAGCAGTTCTTC. It specifies CSAPGPGQGIYEQFF. The chain employs TRBV20-1 and TRBJ2-1; 9 positions agree with TRBD1. V trimming: 5 bases; J trimming: 8 bases; junction bases outside the gene matches: 13. CDR3 length: 15 residues. Per germline, CDR1 DFQATT and CDR2 SNEGSKA (reference sequence).

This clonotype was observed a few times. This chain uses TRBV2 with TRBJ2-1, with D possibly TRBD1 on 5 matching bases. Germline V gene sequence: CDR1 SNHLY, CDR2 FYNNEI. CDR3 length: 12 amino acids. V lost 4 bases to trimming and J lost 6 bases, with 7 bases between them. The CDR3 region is CASSGDSNEQFF. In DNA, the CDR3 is TGTGCCAGCAGTGGAGACAGCAATGAGCAGTTCTTC.

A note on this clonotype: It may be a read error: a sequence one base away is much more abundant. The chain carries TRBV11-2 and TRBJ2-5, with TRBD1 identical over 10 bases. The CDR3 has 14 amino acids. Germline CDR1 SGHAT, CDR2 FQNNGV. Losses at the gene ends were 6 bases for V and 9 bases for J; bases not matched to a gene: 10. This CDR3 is CASSRDRGGEAQYF. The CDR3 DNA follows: TGTGCCAGCAGTCGGGACAGGGGCGGTGAGGCCCAGTACTTC.

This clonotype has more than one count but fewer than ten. CDR3 protein: CASSPAVRDPYEQYF. CDR3 DNA: TGTGCCAGCAGCCCGGCTGTACGGGACCCCTACGAGCAGTACTTC. This rearrangement joins TRBV13 to TRBJ2-7; TRBD1 or TRBD2 may be the D gene (5 bases each). CDR1 is PRHDT and CDR2 is FYEKMQ in the germline V gene (reference sequence). Trimming shortened V by 5 bases and J by 2 bases, and 16 bases separated the two germline ends. The CDR3 is 15 residues long.

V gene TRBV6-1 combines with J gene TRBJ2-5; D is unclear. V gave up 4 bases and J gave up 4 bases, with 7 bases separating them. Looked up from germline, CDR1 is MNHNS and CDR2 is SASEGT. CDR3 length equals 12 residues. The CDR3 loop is CASSAARETQYF. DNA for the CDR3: TGTGCCAGCAGTGCGGCTAGAGAGACCCAGTACTTC.

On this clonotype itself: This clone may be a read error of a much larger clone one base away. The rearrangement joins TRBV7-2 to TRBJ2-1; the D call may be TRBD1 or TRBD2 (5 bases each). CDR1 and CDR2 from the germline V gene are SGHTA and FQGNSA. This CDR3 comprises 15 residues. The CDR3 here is CVSSPGTSWGNEQFF. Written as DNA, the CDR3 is TGTGTCAGCAGTCCCGGGACGTCCTGGGGGAATGAGCAGTTCTTC.

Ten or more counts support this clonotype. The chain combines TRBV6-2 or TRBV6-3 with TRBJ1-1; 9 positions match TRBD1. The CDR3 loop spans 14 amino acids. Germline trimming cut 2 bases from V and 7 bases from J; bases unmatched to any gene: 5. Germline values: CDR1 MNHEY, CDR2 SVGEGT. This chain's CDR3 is CASSYGTGRIEAFF. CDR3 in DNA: TGTGCCAGCAGTTACGGGACAGGGAGAATTGAAGCTTTCTTT.

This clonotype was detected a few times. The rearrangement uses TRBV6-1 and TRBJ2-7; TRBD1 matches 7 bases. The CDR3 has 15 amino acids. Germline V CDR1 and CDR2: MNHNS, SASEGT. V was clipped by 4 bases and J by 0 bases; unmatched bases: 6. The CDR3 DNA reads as TGTGCCAGCAGTGCACAGGACAGGCTCTCCTACGAGCAGTACTTC. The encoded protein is CASSAQDRLSYEQYF.